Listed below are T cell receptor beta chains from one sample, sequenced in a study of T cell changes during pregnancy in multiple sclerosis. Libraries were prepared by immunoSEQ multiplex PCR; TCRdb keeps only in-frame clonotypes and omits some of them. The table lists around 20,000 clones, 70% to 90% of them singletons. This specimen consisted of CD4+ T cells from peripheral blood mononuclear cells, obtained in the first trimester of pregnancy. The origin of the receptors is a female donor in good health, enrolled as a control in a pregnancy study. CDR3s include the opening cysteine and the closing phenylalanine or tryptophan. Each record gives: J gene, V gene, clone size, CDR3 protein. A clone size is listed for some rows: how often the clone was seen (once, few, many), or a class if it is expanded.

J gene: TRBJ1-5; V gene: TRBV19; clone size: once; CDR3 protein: CASSITGRVGNQPQHF
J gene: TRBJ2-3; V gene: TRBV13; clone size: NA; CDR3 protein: CASSWGGGTTDTQYF
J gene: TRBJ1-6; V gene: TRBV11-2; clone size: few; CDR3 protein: CASSLQQQGTPLHF
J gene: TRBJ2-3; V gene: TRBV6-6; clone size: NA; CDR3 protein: CASSYEAWTQYF
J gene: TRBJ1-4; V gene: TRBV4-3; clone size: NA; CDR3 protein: CASSELAGNEKLFF
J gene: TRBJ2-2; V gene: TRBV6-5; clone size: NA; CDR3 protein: CASSYSRENTGELFF
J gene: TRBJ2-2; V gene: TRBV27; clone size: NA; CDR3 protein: CASRNLAGGPSGELFF
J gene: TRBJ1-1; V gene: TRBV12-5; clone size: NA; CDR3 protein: CASGLGQGPPYTEAFF
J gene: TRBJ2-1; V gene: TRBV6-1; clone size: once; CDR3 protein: CASALSYGLNEQFF
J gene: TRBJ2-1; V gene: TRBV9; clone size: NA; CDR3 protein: CASSVRGDYNEQFF
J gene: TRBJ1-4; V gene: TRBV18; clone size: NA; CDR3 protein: CASTGTAEKLFF
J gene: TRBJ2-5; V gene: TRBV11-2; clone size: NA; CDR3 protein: CASSLPPPRGDGVGQYF
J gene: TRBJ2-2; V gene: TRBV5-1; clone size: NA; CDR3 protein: CASSWVTSGSTGELFF
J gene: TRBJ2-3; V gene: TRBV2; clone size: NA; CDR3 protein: CASSLRAGETDTQYF
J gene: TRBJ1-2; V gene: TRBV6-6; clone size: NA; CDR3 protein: CASSVGQGSFRDGYTF
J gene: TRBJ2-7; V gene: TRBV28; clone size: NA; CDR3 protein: CASSRQGVAHEQYF
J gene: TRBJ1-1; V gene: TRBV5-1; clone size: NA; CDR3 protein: CASSLKDLNTEAFF
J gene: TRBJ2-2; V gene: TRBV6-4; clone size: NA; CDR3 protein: CASSPTSGSTGELFF
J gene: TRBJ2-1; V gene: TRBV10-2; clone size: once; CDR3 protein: CASSDSGATYNEQFF
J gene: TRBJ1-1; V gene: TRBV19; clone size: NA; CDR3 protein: CASSMYREAFF
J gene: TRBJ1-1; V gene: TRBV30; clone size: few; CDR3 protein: CAWSATGKGKRTEAFF
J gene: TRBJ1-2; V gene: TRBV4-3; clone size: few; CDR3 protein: CASSQEAQNYGYTF
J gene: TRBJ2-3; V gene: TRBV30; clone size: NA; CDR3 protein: CAWKGQGAPDTQYF
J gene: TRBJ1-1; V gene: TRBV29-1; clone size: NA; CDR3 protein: CRAGQVNTEAFF
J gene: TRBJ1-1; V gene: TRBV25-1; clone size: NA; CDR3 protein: CASSGRQGYTEAFF
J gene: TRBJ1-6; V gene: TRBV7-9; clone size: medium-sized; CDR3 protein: CASSPTGGNNSPLHF
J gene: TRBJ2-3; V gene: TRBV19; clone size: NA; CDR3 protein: CASSRTDTQYF
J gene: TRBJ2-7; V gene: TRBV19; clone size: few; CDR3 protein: CASSVVGDEQYF
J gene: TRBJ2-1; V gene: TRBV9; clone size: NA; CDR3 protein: CASSPRGGGGASGNEQFF
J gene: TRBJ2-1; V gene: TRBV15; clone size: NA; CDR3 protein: CATSRDFRENEQFF
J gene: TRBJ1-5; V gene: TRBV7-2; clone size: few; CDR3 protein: CASSSLNNQPQHF
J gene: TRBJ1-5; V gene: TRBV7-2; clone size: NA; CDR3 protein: CASSLGGRGLSDNQPQHF
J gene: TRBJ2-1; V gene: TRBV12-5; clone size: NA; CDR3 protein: CASGSGTSGGANNEQFF
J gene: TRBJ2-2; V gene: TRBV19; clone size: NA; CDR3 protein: CASSTRSGELFF
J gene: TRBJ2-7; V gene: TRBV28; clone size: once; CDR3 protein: CASSLKGGDGEQYF
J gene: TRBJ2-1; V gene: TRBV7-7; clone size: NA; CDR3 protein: CASSLGQTNEQFF
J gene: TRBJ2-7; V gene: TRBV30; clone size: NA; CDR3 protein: CAWTPKGADYEQYF
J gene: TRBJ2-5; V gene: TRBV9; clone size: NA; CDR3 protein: CASSVGDRGLETQYF
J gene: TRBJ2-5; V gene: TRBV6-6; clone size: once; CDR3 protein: CASSRDRGGETQYF
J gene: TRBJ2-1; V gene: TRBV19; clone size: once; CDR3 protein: CASSAAHRAYRGEQFF
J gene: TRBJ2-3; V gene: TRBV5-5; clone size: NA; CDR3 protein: CASSLRSTDTQYF